The clone carrying this TCR beta chain was seen a handful of times. No antigen is known for it. The sample comes from a study of T-cell reconstitution after alpha-beta-depleted transplantation in children. CDR1 MGHRA and CDR2 YSYEKL come from the germline V gene. Trimming left V 4 bases short and J 5 bases short, with 12 bases between. The CDR3 contains 14 residues. Unique molecular identifiers were incorporated during preparation of the TCRbeta library. TCRdb ran MiXCR on the PCR reads and lists one entry per CDR3 protein. The sample yields approximately 1,000,000 distinct CDR3 sequences, around 30% seen once. General study results and limits: The study traced high day-60 TCRbeta diversity in some patients to surviving recipient T cells and thymic progenitors. Newly generated T cells supplied most T-cell counts and diversity one year post-transplant.

This TCR was recovered from a boy in the first two years of life who had a stem cell transplant for SCID, so the T cells may come from the graft donor. The chain has TRBV4-1 and TRBJ2-1; possible D gene TRBD1, 6 bases. The sample in question was PBMCs, mostly from graft donor cells, obtained 360 days after TCRalphabeta/CD19-depleted stem cell transplant. CDR3: CASSRGRFNNEQFF. The CDR3 coding sequence is TGCGCCAGCAGCCGGGGGCGGTTTAACAATGAGCAGTTCTTC.